This T cell receptor beta chain came from a study of OX40 agonist ivuxolimab in advanced cancers. Overall study: Dose-escalation cases comprised hepatocellular carcinoma, melanoma, renal cell or head and neck cancer.

Clones were read by immunoSEQ multiplex PCR, and TCRdb kept only the in-frame ones, dropping some. The sample records roughly 2,900 clones, more than 85% being singletons. Trimming took off 1 base at V and 2 bases at J, with 9 bases between the two ends. The CDR3 totals 14 residues. Germline values: CDR1 SGHAT, CDR2 FQDESV (reference sequence). Points on this clone: Its cognate antigen is unknown.

General study results and limits: Still undetermined is the antigen specificity of the expanded peripheral T cells.

The rearrangement joins TRBV11-1 to TRBJ2-7; D possibly corresponds to TRBD2 (5 bases). The sequencing used CD4+ or CD8+ T cells sorted from blood, collected in a trial of the OX40 agonist ivuxolimab. The TCR comes from an adult with an advanced solid tumor such as melanoma, head and neck, liver or kidney cancer. CDR3 loop: CASSLERITYEQYF. For the CDR3, the DNA is TGTGCCAGCAGCTTAGAGCGGATTACCTACGAGCAGTACTTC.